A single sample is the source of the 26 T cell receptor beta chains below, sequenced in a study of OX40 agonist ivuxolimab in advanced cancers. Sequenced by immunoSEQ multiplex PCR; TCRdb stores in-frame clones only, minus some. The sample contains 60,000 to 80,000 clones, 80% to 90% of which appear only once. Specimen: CD4+ or CD8+ T cells sorted from blood, collected in a trial of the OX40 agonist ivuxolimab. The receptors stem from an adult with an advanced solid tumor such as melanoma, head and neck, liver or kidney cancer.

This clone was detected only a few times. J is TRBJ1-1 and V is TRBV19; 9 bases agree with TRBD1. The CDR3 is made up of 16 amino acids. Germline V CDR1 and CDR2: LNHDA, SQIVND (reference sequence). Trimming removed 6 bases from V and 1 base from J; junction bases left unmatched: 9. The CDR3 DNA follows: TGTGCCAGTAGCCAACTACAGGGGGCGGCGAACACTGAAGCTTTCTTT. Its protein is CASSQLQGAANTEAFF.

The chain employs TRBV29-1 and TRBJ2-3; TRBD2 is a possible D gene (6 bases). Per germline, CDR1 SQVTM and CDR2 ANQGSEA. Trimming took 2 bases from V and 0 from J, leaving 12 bases between them. The CDR3 has 15 amino acids. The CDR3 bases are TGCAGCGTTGAATTTCAAGGAGGGAGCACAGATACGCAGTATTTT. Translation gives CSVEFQGGSTDTQYF.

The CDR3 bases are TGTGCCATCAAACCGGACGGGAACACTGAAGCTTTCTTT. Amino acid sequence: CAIKPDGNTEAFF. The chain recombines TRBV10-3 with TRBJ1-1; no clear D. V lost 7 bases to trimming and J lost 1 base, with 10 bases between them. CDR1 and CDR2 from the germline V gene are ENHRY and SYGVKD. The CDR3 consists of 13 residues.

In the case of this clone: Other DNA sequences in the same sample also yield this CDR3. This chain links TRBV5-1 with TRBJ1-4; 8 bases agree with TRBD1. This CDR3 is built from 14 residues. Germline V CDR1 and CDR2: SGHRS, YFSETQ. J was trimmed by 5 bases and V by 0 bases; bases with no gene match: 0. The CDR3 DNA reads as TGCGCCAGCAGCTTGGGACAGGGGAATGAAAAACTGTTTTTT. The encoded protein is CASSLGQGNEKLFF.

The chain carries TRBV5-1 and TRBJ1-1; D is unresolved. The V and J ends lost 0 bases and 9 bases respectively, with 12 bases between them. The CDR3 has 13 residues. CDR1 is SGHRS and CDR2 is YFSETQ in the germline V gene. CDR3 in DNA: TGCGCCAGCAGCTTGGGTCAGCAGACTAAAGCTTTCTTT. This gives the protein CASSLGQQTKAFF.

V and J are TRBV11-3 and TRBJ2-2; D tentatively reads TRBD1 or TRBD2 (5 bases each). The CDR3 spans 15 residues. Trimming removed 5 bases at V and 0 bases at J, with 10 bases between. Germline assignment: CDR1 SGHNT and CDR2 YENEEA. In DNA form, the CDR3 reads TGTGCCAGCAGCGAACGGGGCTCGAACACCGGGGAGCTGTTTTTT. This codes for CASSERGSNTGELFF.

This sequence joins TRBV14 and TRBJ2-3, with D possibly TRBD1 on 5 matching bases. Looked up from germline, CDR1 is SGHDN and CDR2 is FVKESK. Trimming removed 5 bases at V and 2 bases at J, with 8 bases between. The CDR3 runs 13 residues. CDR3 coding DNA: TGTGCCAGCAGCAGGGGTAACACAGATACGCAGTATTTT. This translates into CASSRGNTDTQYF.

This chain connects TRBV5-1 to TRBJ1-2; TRBD1 matches 10 bases. The V segment lost 4 bases and the J segment 7 bases; nucleotides outside the gene matches: 10. The CDR3 totals 15 residues. Germline V gene lookup returns CDR1 SGHRS and CDR2 YFSETQ. The CDR3 spells CASSALGQGLSGYTF. The CDR3 DNA reads as TGCGCCAGCAGCGCCTTGGGACAGGGGTTGAGTGGCTACACCTTC.

The chain uses TRBV7-2 and TRBJ2-1; D is uncertain. This CDR3 spans 12 amino acids. Trimming removed 6 bases from V and 9 bases from J, with 12 bases in between. The germline CDR1 and CDR2 sequences are SGHTA and FQGNSA. The CDR3 coding sequence is TGTGCCAGCAGGGGGATTTCTCGTGAGCAGTTCTTC. Translated, it gives CASRGISREQFF.

The rearrangement joins TRBV6-6 to TRBJ2-7; 7 bases fit TRBD1. Germline CDR1 is MNHNY and CDR2 is SVGAGI (reference sequence). The CDR3 totals 15 residues. V shed 2 bases, J shed 2 bases, and the junction held 6 bases outside the gene matches. The CDR3 loop is CASSYLRDSAYEQYF. In DNA form, the CDR3 reads TGTGCCAGCAGTTACCTAAGGGACAGCGCCTACGAGCAGTACTTC.

The V and J genes are TRBV5-1 and TRBJ2-1; D possibly corresponds to TRBD2 (5 bases). Trimming took off 1 base at V and 1 base at J, with 9 bases between the two ends. The CDR3 is made up of 15 amino acids. Germline CDR1 and CDR2: SGHRS and YFSETQ. CDR3 protein: CASSLSPGSYNEQFF. The CDR3 bases are TGCGCCAGCAGCTTGTCCCCGGGGTCCTACAATGAGCAGTTCTTC.

The gene calls are TRBV4-1 and TRBJ1-5, with unresolved D. This CDR3 is 17 amino acids long. The V gene's germline CDR1 is MGHRA and CDR2 YSYEKL. Trimming stripped 1 base from V and 1 base from J, with 14 bases between. CDR3 sequence (DNA): TGCGCCAGCAGCCAAGGACCCCGAGGCCCCAGCAATCAGCCCCAGCATTTT. Translation: CASSQGPRGPSNQPQHF.

The chain carries TRBV28 and TRBJ1-2; a possible D gene is TRBD1 (5 bases). The CDR3 spans 11 residues. In germline, CDR1 is MDHEN, CDR2 SYDVKM. V dropped 5 bases and J dropped 8 bases, with 9 bases sitting between them. The CDR3 sequence is CASSKRGGYTF. Here the CDR3 DNA reads TGTGCCAGCAGTAAACGGGGGGGCTACACCTTC.

The chain carries TRBV6-5 and TRBJ2-7, with TRBD1 identical over 7 bases. V was clipped by 2 bases and J by 4 bases; unmatched bases: 8. The CDR3 length is 15 residues. CDR1 is MNHEY, CDR2 SVGAGI, per germline. CDR3 protein: CASSYKDRLGYEQYF. In DNA, the CDR3 is TGTGCCAGCAGTTACAAGGACAGGCTGGGGTACGAGCAGTACTTC.

The chain employs TRBV5-5 and TRBJ1-1; D is possibly TRBD1 (5 bases). This CDR3 has 15 residues. The V end was cut by 4 bases, the J end by 10 bases, with 23 bases between. Germline CDR1 is SGHKS and CDR2 is YYEKEE (reference sequence). CDR3 nucleotides: TGTGCCAGCAGCCGCACCGGGACGGAGGGTACGGTAGCTTTCTTT. Translation: CASSRTGTEGTVAFF.

The CDR3 spells CASSPTDRSQPQHF. The CDR3 region has the DNA TGTGCCAGCTCACCCACCGACCGAAGTCAGCCCCAGCATTTT. V gene TRBV18 combines with J gene TRBJ1-5; D remains unclear. The V gene lost 3 bases and the J gene lost 6 bases, with 12 bases spanning the gap. CDR3 length: 14 residues. Germline V gene lookup returns CDR1 KGHSH and CDR2 LQKENI.

The chain has TRBV18 and TRBJ1-4; D remains unclear. This CDR3 is 13 amino acids long. Trimming removed 8 bases at V and 4 bases at J, with 11 bases between. Per germline, CDR1 KGHSH and CDR2 LQKENI. The CDR3 DNA sequence: TGTGCCAGCACCCGGGATGTTAATGAAAAACTGTTTTTT. It encodes CASTRDVNEKLFF.

This clone has a handful of counts. Here the CDR3 DNA reads TGTGCCAGCAGCTTAGATGCGAAGCGCAATCAGCCCCAGCATTTT. It is translated as CASSLDAKRNQPQHF. This chain joins TRBV7-2 and TRBJ1-5; no definite D call. Trimming cost V 1 base and J 2 bases, with 9 bases left between them. Germline V CDR1 and CDR2: SGHTA, FQGNSA. The length of the CDR3 is 15 residues.

The chain links TRBV11-1 to TRBJ1-2, with 7 bases that match TRBD1. V shed 3 bases and J 3 bases; nucleotides not matched to a gene: 7. The V gene's germline CDR1 is SGHAT and CDR2 FQDESV (reference sequence). The CDR3 contains 15 residues. The CDR3 DNA follows: TGTGCCAGCAGCTTCTCCACTACAGGGGACTATGGCTACACCTTC. The encoded protein is CASSFSTTGDYGYTF.

This chain joins TRBV7-2 and TRBJ1-1; tentatively, D is TRBD1 (5 bases). This CDR3 has 15 residues. V was trimmed by 2 bases and J by 0 bases, leaving 10 bases between them. Germline CDR1 and CDR2: SGHTA and FQGNSA. CDR3 nucleotides: TGTGCCAGCAGCTTACAGCAGGGACTGAACACTGAAGCTTTCTTT. Amino acid sequence: CASSLQQGLNTEAFF.

This clone was counted ten times or more. This sequence joins TRBV29-1 and TRBJ1-2; D perhaps matches TRBD1 (5 bases). The germline V gene encodes CDR1 SQVTM and CDR2 ANQGSEA. This CDR3 has 11 residues. The CDR3 region is CTLGVADGYTF. The CDR3 nucleotides are TGCACCCTGGGGGTAGCGGATGGCTACACCTTC.

The chain has TRBV5-1 and TRBJ2-1; D is possibly TRBD1 or TRBD2 (5 bases each). The germline V gene encodes CDR1 SGHRS and CDR2 YFSETQ. This CDR3 has 14 amino acids. The V end lost 6 bases, the J end lost 4 bases, and 14 bases lay between the germline ends. The CDR3 DNA is TGCGCCAGCAAGGAGGCAGGGCCTTACAATGAGCAGTTCTTC. Protein: CASKEAGPYNEQFF.

This clone was seen a handful of times. V usage is TRBV5-1 and J usage is TRBJ2-7; perhaps TRBD2 as D (5 bases). V was shortened by 1 base and J by 4 bases, with 15 bases between the two germline ends. The CDR3 is 15 residues long. Germline V gene lookup returns CDR1 SGHRS and CDR2 YFSETQ. The CDR3, as DNA: TGCGCCAGCAGCTTGAGGAGCGGTGGACCTTACGAGCAGTACTTC. It codes for CASSLRSGGPYEQYF.

This clone was counted a few times. The chain recombines TRBV10-1 with TRBJ2-7; the D is unclear. Germline values: CDR1 WNHNN, CDR2 SYGVQD (reference sequence). This CDR3 is 13 amino acids long. Trimming removed 5 bases from V and 0 bases from J, with 8 bases in between. As DNA, the CDR3 is TGCGCCAGCAGTCCAGAGAGCTCCTACGAGCAGTACTTC. Translation: CASSPESSYEQYF.

The chain has TRBV5-1 and TRBJ2-1; TRBD1 agrees at 7 bases. V trimming: 0 bases; J trimming: 7 bases; junction bases outside the gene matches: 4. The CDR3 is 14 residues long. The germline CDR1 and CDR2 sequences are SGHRS and YFSETQ. CDR3 protein: CASSLVGRGNEQFF. CDR3 in DNA: TGCGCCAGCAGCTTGGTGGGCAGGGGGAATGAGCAGTTCTTC.

The V call is TRBV7-6, the J call TRBJ2-1; 10 nucleotides line up with TRBD2. CDR1 is SGHVS, CDR2 FNYEAQ, per germline. Trimming cost V 1 base and J 5 bases; bases outside gene matches: 5. This CDR3 region has 16 residues. CDR3 amino acids: CASSLGRTSGNNEQFF. The CDR3 region has the DNA TGTGCCAGCAGCTTAGGGCGGACTAGCGGAAACAATGAGCAGTTCTTC.